This T cell receptor (beta chain) was documented in a study of OX40 agonist ivuxolimab in advanced cancers. Study overall: Partial responses occurred in three patients (one hepatocellular carcinoma, two cutaneous melanoma). Points from the study as a whole: Compared with CD4+, CD8+ T cells on average had more expanded clones. CD4+ and CD8+ blood T cells expanded clonally by week 6 at 0.1 to 3.0 mg/kg.

If patients had autoimmune disease history or systemic immunosuppression, they were excluded. Sequencing used immunoSEQ multiplex PCR; TCRdb keeps in-frame clones, though not all of them. The table has 65,000 to 95,000 clones, about 92% seen once. The V and J ends lost 9 bases and 5 bases respectively, with 16 bases between them. The CDR3 contains 13 residues. Per the germline V gene, CDR1 is MGHDK and CDR2 is SYGVNS. Remarks on this clone: Its target is not known.

The sequenced sample was CD4+ or CD8+ T cells sorted from blood, obtained in a trial of the OX40 agonist ivuxolimab. The sequence was obtained from an adult with an advanced solid tumor such as melanoma, head and neck, liver or kidney cancer. This sequence joins TRBV25-1 and TRBJ1-1, with D maybe TRBD1 (6 bases). CDR3 coding DNA: TGTGCCAGTGGGGGGCGTGTAGGGACTGAAGCTTTCTTT. Residues: CASGGRVGTEAFF.